Each of the 26 T cell receptor beta chains below was sequenced from the same sample in a study of blood T cells in healthy people across ages. A J-beta primer mix and a sample-barcoded 5' primer were used in a second PCR of about 7 to 11 cycles. MiXCR was run by TCRdb on the 5' RACE reads, yielding one entry per CDR3 protein. Here the sample spans approximately 670,000 distinct CDR3 sequences, approximately 40% being singletons. The sample was blood. All receptors come from a man older than 75 in good health.

The chain uses TRBV2 and TRBJ2-3; D not resolved. The germline gives CDR1 SNHLY, CDR2 FYNNEI. The ends were cut back, 9 bases at V and 2 bases at J, with 9 bases in the middle. The length of the CDR3 is 12 residues. CDR3 nucleotides: TGTGCCAGTCAAACATACACAGATACGCAGTATTTT. Encoded protein: CASQTYTDTQYF.

CDR3 bases: TGTGCCTGGAACGGGGGGTTTGACGAAAAACTGTTTTTT. It codes for CAWNGGFDEKLFF. The J gene is TRBJ1-4, the V gene TRBV30, with D maybe TRBD1 (5 bases). Deletions cut 4 bases from V and 8 bases from J, with 14 bases between. Germline-derived CDR1 and CDR2 are GTSNPN and SVGIG (reference sequence). The CDR3 covers 13 residues. The whole variable domain, filled in from reference TRBV30 and TRBJ1-4, reads SQTIHQWPATLVQPVGSPLSLECTVEGTSNPNLYWYRQAAGRGLQLLFYSVGIGQISSEVPQNLSASRPQDRQFILSSKKLLLSDSGFYLCAWNGGFDEKLFFGSGTQLSVL.

In its sample, this clonotype was seen a few times. The V and J genes are TRBV25-1 and TRBJ2-7; 7 bases are a match to TRBD2. J was trimmed by 7 bases and V by 1 base; bases with no gene match: 7. The CDR3 is made up of 14 amino acids. CDR1 and CDR2 from the germline V gene are MGHDK and SYGVNS. CDR3 sequence reads: CASSELSSGNEQYF. The CDR3 DNA reads as TGTGCCAGCAGTGAATTATCTAGCGGCAATGAGCAGTACTTC.

This clonotype was picked up a small number of times. The chain recombines TRBV27 with TRBJ2-1; D could derive from TRBD1 or TRBD2 (8 bases each). Trimming shortened V by 4 bases and J by 8 bases, and 18 bases separated the two germline ends. CDR1 MNHEY and CDR2 SMNVEV come from the germline V gene (reference sequence). The CDR3 is 15 residues long. The CDR3 DNA reads TGTGCCAGCAGTTACGGGGGGGCAGGGGGCTATGAGCAGTTCTTC. It specifies CASSYGGAGGYEQFF.

This clonotype was counted only a few times. V gene TRBV9 combines with J gene TRBJ2-5; D perhaps matches TRBD1 (6 bases). CDR3 length: 14 amino acids. Germline CDR1 reads SGDLS; CDR2 reads YYNGEE. V lost 4 bases to trimming and J lost 5 bases, with 15 bases between them. This CDR3 is CASSSRGQGETQYF. The CDR3 region has the DNA TGTGCCAGCAGCTCCCGCGGGCAGGGGGAGACCCAGTACTTC.

To note about this clonotype: A much larger clone sits a single nucleotide away, making a read error possible. The CDR3 here is CASGSVSAVQETQYF. The DNA of the CDR3 is TGTGCTAGTGGTTCGGTATCGGCAGTCCAAGAGACCCAGTACTTC. The J gene is TRBJ2-5, the V gene TRBV12-5; D is uncertain. Germline CDR1 is LGHNT and CDR2 is FRNRAP. The CDR3 has 15 amino acids. The V gene lost 4 bases and the J gene lost 1 base, with 13 bases spanning the gap.

This clonotype was detected ten times or more. This chain links TRBV12-3 or TRBV12-4 with TRBJ2-7; D is possibly TRBD1 or TRBD2 (5 bases each). V dropped 5 bases and J dropped 3 bases, with 14 bases sitting between them. The length of the CDR3 is 14 residues. The CDR3 nucleotides read TGTGCCAGCAGTCCCGGGACGGCCGTCTACGAGCAGTACTTC. Amino acids: CASSPGTAVYEQYF.

The chain joins TRBV7-2 to TRBJ2-3; 10 bases fit TRBD2. Germline V CDR1 and CDR2: SGHTA, FQGNSA. The CDR3 sequence is 17 residues long. V gave up 1 base and J gave up 8 bases; unmatched junction bases: 12. The CDR3 protein is CASSLGSSGGGQGTQYF. The CDR3 DNA sequence: TGTGCCAGCAGCTTAGGGTCGAGCGGGGGGGGTCAGGGTACGCAGTATTTT.

The chain links TRBV4-1 to TRBJ2-3; the D call may be TRBD1 or TRBD2 (5 bases each). V lost 1 base to trimming and J lost 2 bases, with 13 bases between them. CDR3 length: 16 residues. CDR1 MGHRA and CDR2 YSYEKL come from the germline V gene. CDR3 in DNA: TGCGCCAGCAGCCAAGTCGAGGGGAGACCCACAGATACGCAGTATTTT. Translated: CASSQVEGRPTDTQYF.

This clonotype was recorded at least ten times. The rearrangement links TRBV7-2 to TRBJ1-2; 7 bases are a match to TRBD1. J gave up 2 bases and V 2 bases, and 11 bases lay outside the gene matches. Germline V lookup: CDR1 SGHTA, CDR2 FQGNSA. The CDR3 has 17 residues. The CDR3 DNA follows: TGTGCCAGCAGCTTAACACGGGGCAGGGGGACGAACTATGGCTACACCTTC. The encoded protein is CASSLTRGRGTNYGYTF.

The chain has TRBV7-2 and TRBJ2-5; TRBD1 matches 9 bases. The V gene end was trimmed by 2 bases and the J gene end by 5 bases; junction bases not matched to a gene: 6. Germline-derived CDR1 and CDR2 are SGHTA and FQGNSA. The CDR3 runs 15 residues. The CDR3 DNA sequence: TGTGCCAGCAGCTTATGGGGAGGACAGGGGGAGACCCAGTACTTC. This sequence encodes CASSLWGGQGETQYF.

For this clonotype: A much more abundant neighbour one base away suggests this may be a read error. This chain uses TRBV20-1 with TRBJ2-5; D is possibly TRBD2 (5 bases). The germline CDR1 and CDR2 sequences are DFQATT and SNEGSKA (reference sequence). The CDR3 spans 13 residues. DNA of the CDR3: TGCAGTGCTAGAGATCGGGGTTTCGAGATCCAGTACTTC. Its translation is CSARDRGFEIQYF.

V usage is TRBV6-2 or TRBV6-3 and J usage is TRBJ2-7; D may be TRBD1 (6 bases). Germline V gene lookup returns CDR1 MNHEY and CDR2 SVGEGT. V was clipped by 5 bases and J by 3 bases, with 17 bases between them. The CDR3 is 15 residues long. As DNA, the CDR3 is TGTGCCAGCAGTCAACAGGGATTCGGTCTCTACGAGCAGTACTTC. Residues: CASSQQGFGLYEQYF.

The CDR3 DNA sequence: TGTGCCAGCAGCGTAGGACACGGGGGGGAGACCCAGTACTTC. It codes for CASSVGHGGETQYF. The V and J genes are TRBV9 and TRBJ2-5; 7 bases fit TRBD2. Germline CDR1 SGDLS, CDR2 YYNGEE. The CDR3 extends over 14 amino acids. V shed 0 bases, J shed 5 bases, and the junction held 4 bases outside the gene matches.

This clonotype was detected only a few times. The chain joins TRBV12-3 or TRBV12-4 to TRBJ2-5, with 7 bases aligning to TRBD2. J gave up 7 bases and V 7 bases, and 12 bases lay outside the gene matches. The CDR3 runs to 14 residues. The CDR3 DNA sequence: TGTGCCAGCACCATACCGGGGGGACCAGGGACCCAGTACTTC. It is translated as CASTIPGGPGTQYF.

The rearrangement uses TRBV6-2 or TRBV6-3 and TRBJ1-5; no definite D call. V was trimmed by 0 bases and J by 7 bases, leaving 13 bases between them. Germline V lookup: CDR1 MNHEY, CDR2 SVGEGT. The CDR3 consists of 15 residues. This CDR3 reads CASSYSRGSGQPQHF. In DNA form, the CDR3 reads TGTGCCAGCAGTTACTCGAGAGGATCGGGGCAGCCCCAGCATTTT.

A note on this clonotype: Germline and junction disagree at one end, which may indicate a read error. This chain connects TRBV27 to TRBJ2-7, with a possible D match to TRBD2 (6 bases). The V gene's germline CDR1 is MNHEY and CDR2 SMNVEV (reference sequence). The CDR3 has 15 residues. The CDR3 DNA follows: TGTGCCAGCAGCTTATATAACGGGAGCTCCAACGAGCAGTACTTC. It translates to CASSLYNGSSNEQYF.

DNA for the CDR3: TGCGCCAGCAGCCAAGGGCCAGGGGAAGAGACCCAGTACTTC. Protein product: CASSQGPGEETQYF. This chain joins TRBV4-3 and TRBJ2-5; the D gene is possibly TRBD1 (6 bases). Germline-derived CDR1 and CDR2 are LGHNA and YSLEER. The CDR3 runs to 14 residues. V was cut by 1 base and J by 3 bases, with 9 bases left in between.

This clonotype was seen more than once but under ten times. The chain recombines TRBV6-2 or TRBV6-3 with TRBJ2-3; D possibly uses TRBD1 or TRBD2 (7 bases each). Germline CDR1 is MNHEY and CDR2 is SVGEGT. The V end was cut by 8 bases, the J end by 5 bases, with 17 bases between. CDR3 size: 14 residues. The CDR3 nucleotides are TGTGCCAGCGTTCAGGGGGGGGCTCAAGATACGCAGTATTTT. This gives the protein CASVQGGAQDTQYF.

The V call is TRBV7-2, the J call TRBJ2-7; TRBD1 might be the D (6 bases). The V end was cut by 7 bases, the J end by 3 bases, with 10 bases between. In germline, CDR1 is SGHTA, CDR2 FQGNSA. The CDR3 runs 12 residues. The CDR3 reads CASTIGGYEQYF. The CDR3 DNA reads TGTGCCAGCACCATAGGGGGCTACGAGCAGTACTTC.

There are a few counts of this clonotype. Sequence at one end of the junction differs from germline and may be a read error. The chain carries TRBV10-3 and TRBJ2-7; D may be TRBD1 (6 bases). The CDR3 sequence is 19 residues long. Germline V gives CDR1 ENHRY, CDR2 SYGVKD. CDR3 DNA sequence: TGTGCTATCAGTTCAATACTGAGAACCGGGACACAAATTCCCTACGAGCAGTACTTC. Amino acid sequence: CAISSILRTGTQIPYEQYF.

This clonotype has at least ten counts. The rearrangement joins TRBV4-3 to TRBJ2-5; 8 bases line up with TRBD1. The CDR3 loop spans 16 amino acids. V lost 0 bases and J lost 5; bases outside the gene matches: 8. Germline lookup yields CDR1 LGHNA and CDR2 YSLEER. In DNA form, the CDR3 reads TGCGCCAGCAGCCAAGATCCACAGGGGGTGATGGAGACCCAGTACTTC. Amino acids: CASSQDPQGVMETQYF.

The CDR3 coding sequence is TGTGCCAGCAACGCGGGACTAGCCGATGAGCAGTTCTTC. Its translation: CASNAGLADEQFF. The chain is built from TRBV7-3 and TRBJ2-1; 9 bases fit TRBD2. The germline gives CDR1 SGHTA, CDR2 FQGTGA. After removal of 7 bases from V and 8 bases from J, the junction contained 6 bases not matched to a gene. This CDR3 is built from 13 residues.

The chain uses TRBV20-1 and TRBJ2-3; D is ambiguous. Trimming shortened V by 6 bases and J by 5 bases, and 15 bases separated the two germline ends. The germline V gene encodes CDR1 DFQATT and CDR2 SNEGSKA (reference sequence). This CDR3 region has 13 residues. DNA for the CDR3: TGCAGTGCGACTCCGTTTATTCTAGATACGCAGTATTTT. Protein sequence: CSATPFILDTQYF.

Concerning this clonotype itself: One junction end does not reproduce the germline sequence, and a read error may be involved. This chain connects TRBV15 to TRBJ1-1; maybe TRBD1 (5 bases). Per germline, CDR1 LNHNV and CDR2 YYDKDF (reference sequence). This CDR3 spans 15 amino acids. The DNA of the CDR3 is TGTGCCACCAGCAGACCTAGACAGTTGAATACTGAAGCTTTCTTT. It codes for CATSRPRQLNTEAFF. Based on the CDR3 plus reference TRBV15 and TRBJ1-1, the full variable domain is DAMVIQNPRYQVTQFGKPVTLSCSQTLNHNVMYWYQQKSSQAPKLLFHYYDKDFNNEADTPDNFQSRRPNTSFCFLDIRSPGLGDTAMYLCATSRPRQLNTEAFFGQGTRLTVV.

The chain links TRBV29-1 to TRBJ2-7; 13 bases map to TRBD2. The DNA end is a closer match to TRBJ2-5, so the J assignment may be wrong. This CDR3 region has 16 residues. The germline gives CDR1 SQVTM, CDR2 ANQGSEA. This chain's CDR3 is CSVETSGGAGGKTQYF. In nucleotides, the CDR3 is TGCAGCGTTGAAACTAGCGGGGGGGCCGGGGGTAAGACCCAGTACTTC.